Given below is one T cell receptor (beta chain) in context. The antigen remains unidentified. The data were obtained in a study of T cell responses to AZD1222 COVID-19 vaccine. The overall study: Researchers grouped second doses given at about 4 or about 12 weeks into one pool. Study-level results: The study reported that nearly half of spike-specific TCRs target unmutated variant regions.

Repertoires were generated with immunoSEQ multiplex PCR, while TCRdb's copy carries only in-frame clones and drops some. This table has 100,000 to 150,000 clones, roughly 89% appearing once. Trimming cost V 7 bases and J 5 bases, with 23 bases left between them. Germline CDR1 is MDHEN and CDR2 is SYDVKM. The CDR3 totals 16 residues. This specimen was peripheral blood, taken on day 0 of AZD1222 vaccination. J is TRBJ1-1 and V is TRBV28; unclear D gene. This receptor was taken from an adult in good health. The CDR3 DNA reads TGTGCCAGCAAAATGCCTTTGATGGGCGGTAGTACTGAAGCTTTCTTT. It encodes CASKMPLMGGSTEAFF.